The 16 T cell receptor beta chains presented below share a single source sample, sequenced in a study of T cell changes during pregnancy in multiple sclerosis. TCRdb keeps only in-frame clones here, not all; method: immunoSEQ multiplex PCR. The sample lists 35,000 to 45,000 clones; approximately 93% were seen once. The starting material was CD4+ T cells from peripheral blood mononuclear cells, obtained in the first trimester of pregnancy. These receptors were obtained from a female donor with multiple sclerosis, enrolled in a pregnancy study.

This clone occurred once. V usage is TRBV5-6 and J usage is TRBJ2-7; the match to TRBD2 covers 11 bases. Germline CDR1 and CDR2: SGHDT and YYEEEE. The CDR3 covers 14 residues. V was pared by 4 bases and J by 4 bases, with 4 bases of the junction left unmatched. The CDR3 sequence is CASSPGLAEYEQYF. The CDR3 DNA follows: TGTGCCAGCAGCCCGGGACTAGCGGAATACGAGCAGTACTTC.

The chain couples TRBV9 to TRBJ2-1; 11 nucleotides line up with TRBD2. Losses at the gene ends were 1 base for V and 8 bases for J; bases not matched to a gene: 5. CDR1 and CDR2 from the germline V gene are SGDLS and YYNGEE. The CDR3 is made up of 15 amino acids. The CDR3 bases are TGTGCCAGCAGCGTACGAACTAGCGGGAGTTATGAGCAGTTCTTC. It yields the protein CASSVRTSGSYEQFF.

Comments on this clone: The junction does not match germline at one end; this may be a read error. The chain couples TRBV4-2 to TRBJ2-5; TRBD2 agrees at 10 bases. The V gene's germline CDR1 is LGHNA and CDR2 YNFKEQ. The CDR3 is 17 residues long. The CDR3 spells CASSQAGGDIWRETQYF. The DNA of the CDR3 is TGTGCCAGCAGTCAAGCGGGAGGGGATATATGGCGAGAGACCCAGTACTTC.

The chain uses TRBV19 and TRBJ2-5, with D maybe TRBD1 (6 bases). CDR1 and CDR2 (germline): LNHDA, SQIVND (reference sequence). The CDR3 contains 15 residues. Trimming removed 1 base from V and 1 base from J, with 10 bases in between. DNA of the CDR3: TGTGCCAGTAGTATAGCCGGGACACCCCAAGAGACCCAGTACTTC. The encoded protein is CASSIAGTPQETQYF.

The chain links TRBV12-5 to TRBJ2-3; 7 bases align to TRBD1. The length of the CDR3 is 14 residues. Germline V gene data show CDR1 as LGHNT and CDR2 as FRNRAP. The trim removed 6 bases at V and 2 bases at J, leaving 5 bases unmatched. Written as DNA, the CDR3 is TGTGCTAGTGGGCCCGGGACAGCCACAGATACGCAGTATTTT. Translated, it gives CASGPGTATDTQYF.

V and J are TRBV7-9 and TRBJ2-2, with TRBD1 identical over 8 bases. CDR1 is SEHNR, CDR2 FQNEAQ, per germline (reference sequence). Trimming cost V 5 bases and J 4 bases; bases outside gene matches: 3. The CDR3 is 14 residues long. This CDR3 is CASSRQGATGELFF. CDR3 sequence (DNA): TGTGCCAGCAGCCGCCAGGGGGCCACCGGGGAGCTGTTTTTT.

V gene TRBV6-5 combines with J gene TRBJ2-5, with 8 bases fitting TRBD2. The length of the CDR3 is 13 residues. The V segment lost 7 bases and the J segment 9 bases; nucleotides outside the gene matches: 10. CDR1 and CDR2 (germline): MNHEY, SVGAGI. DNA of the CDR3: TGTGCCAGCACCAAAAGCGGGAGCGGGGCCCAGTACTTC. Translation gives CASTKSGSGAQYF.

This sequence joins TRBV19 and TRBJ2-7; D might be TRBD1 (5 bases). Germline V CDR1 and CDR2: LNHDA, SQIVND (reference sequence). The CDR3 extends over 12 amino acids. Trimming pared 5 bases from V and 3 bases from J, leaving 8 bases between. CDR3 coding DNA: TGTGCCAGTAGTCCAGGGCTCTACGAGCAGTACTTC. As protein: CASSPGLYEQYF.

This clone was seen a few times. The chain carries TRBV11-2 and TRBJ2-1; 11 bases map to TRBD1. The CDR3 has 14 residues. The J segment lost 10 bases and the V segment lost 2 bases, leaving 4 bases of the junction unmatched. Germline V gene sequence: CDR1 SGHAT, CDR2 FQNNGV. CDR3 residues: CASSLLGQGGEQFF. In DNA form, the CDR3 reads TGTGCCAGCAGCTTACTGGGACAGGGGGGGGAGCAGTTCTTC. The complete variable domain, with remaining parts taken from reference TRBV11-2 and TRBJ2-1, reads EAGVAQSPRYKIIEKRQSVAFWCNPISGHATLYWYQQILGQGPKLLIQFQNNGVVDDSQLPKDRFSAERLKGVDSTLKIQPAKLEDSAVYLCASSLLGQGGEQFFGPGTRLTVL.

The chain carries TRBV5-4 and TRBJ2-1, with 9 nucleotides matching TRBD1. The CDR3 is 15 residues long. The germline V gene has CDR1 SGHNT and CDR2 YYREEE (reference sequence). With V trimmed by 4 bases and J by 7 bases, 9 bases remained unmatched. CDR3 region: CASSPNTGGWNEQFF. In DNA, the CDR3 is TGTGCCAGCAGCCCAAACACAGGGGGCTGGAATGAGCAGTTCTTC.

V and J are TRBV2 and TRBJ2-7, with D unresolved. CDR1 is SNHLY and CDR2 is FYNNEI in the germline V gene. V was trimmed by 6 bases and J by 4 bases, leaving 13 bases between them. This CDR3 has 13 residues. CDR3 nucleotides: TGTGCCAGCAGCCAGGAAGGTTTATACGAGCAGTACTTC. Protein product: CASSQEGLYEQYF.

The chain uses TRBV7-6 and TRBJ1-2; 8 nucleotides match TRBD1. Per the germline V gene, CDR1 is SGHVS and CDR2 is FNYEAQ. The V gene end was trimmed by 6 bases and the J gene end by 3 bases; junction bases not matched to a gene: 15. CDR3 length: 17 residues. CDR3 coding DNA: TGTGCCAGCAGGCCCTCTCTGTCCAGGGGGCAGGACTATGGCTACACCTTC. Translated: CASRPSLSRGQDYGYTF.

This sequence joins TRBV19 and TRBJ1-2; D possibly corresponds to TRBD1 (6 bases). Trimming stripped 5 bases from V and 6 bases from J, with 19 bases between. From germline, CDR1 is LNHDA and CDR2 SQIVND (reference sequence). The CDR3 is 15 amino acids. This CDR3 is CASSPSTGRRHGYTF. The CDR3 nucleotides are TGTGCCAGTAGTCCCTCGACAGGTCGGAGGCATGGCTACACCTTC.

This clone was seen a single time. J is TRBJ1-1 and V is TRBV10-3, with 7 nucleotides matching TRBD1. The junction had 5 bases not matched to a gene; V was cut back by 6 bases and J by 1 base. Germline CDR1 ENHRY, CDR2 SYGVKD. The CDR3 covers 14 residues. CDR3 nucleotide sequence: TGTGCCATCAGCGACGGGACAGCGAACACTGAAGCTTTCTTT. Protein: CAISDGTANTEAFF.

J is TRBJ2-3 and V is TRBV7-3, with 12 bases identical to TRBD2. This CDR3 is 16 amino acids long. The ends lost 3 bases at V and 3 bases at J; junction bases unmatched: 4. Germline values: CDR1 SGHTA, CDR2 FQGTGA. The CDR3 DNA reads as TGTGCCAGCAGCTTCTCTAGCGGGAGGGCGACAGATACGCAGTATTTT. Residues: CASSFSSGRATDTQYF.

This chain uses TRBV7-3 with TRBJ2-4, with 10 positions matching TRBD2. This CDR3 contains 17 residues. Germline V gives CDR1 SGHTA, CDR2 FQGTGA. The J segment lost 7 bases and the V segment lost 2 bases, leaving 11 bases of the junction unmatched. CDR3 loop: CASSLYGAGGPWNIQYF. CDR3 nucleotide sequence: TGTGCCAGCAGCTTATATGGAGCGGGAGGGCCCTGGAACATTCAGTACTTC.